This TCR beta chain was recorded in a study of T cells in Graves' hyperthyroidism and ophthalmopathy. Researchers took RNA transcripts and amplified the TCR beta CDR3 regions from them. First-round RT-PCR targeting the TCR CDR3 was performed with the HTBI primer set. TCRdb called the multiplex PCR reads again in MiXCR, with one record for every CDR3 protein. Of 130,000 to 150,000 distinct CDR3 sequences listed, approximately 20% are singletons. The CDR3 spans 15 residues. The germline V gene encodes CDR1 MNHEY and CDR2 SVGEGT. V lost 6 bases, J lost 8 bases, and 21 bases lay in between. Sequenced: blood. The source is a woman in her 50s with Graves' hyperthyroidism that later progressed to Graves' ophthalmopathy. This chain uses TRBV6-2 or TRBV6-3 with TRBJ2-3; the D gene is possibly TRBD1 (7 bases). The CDR3 DNA reads as TGTGCCAGCAGCCACTTAAGCACCCAGGGGGGTACGCAGTATTTT. It encodes CASSHLSTQGGTQYF.